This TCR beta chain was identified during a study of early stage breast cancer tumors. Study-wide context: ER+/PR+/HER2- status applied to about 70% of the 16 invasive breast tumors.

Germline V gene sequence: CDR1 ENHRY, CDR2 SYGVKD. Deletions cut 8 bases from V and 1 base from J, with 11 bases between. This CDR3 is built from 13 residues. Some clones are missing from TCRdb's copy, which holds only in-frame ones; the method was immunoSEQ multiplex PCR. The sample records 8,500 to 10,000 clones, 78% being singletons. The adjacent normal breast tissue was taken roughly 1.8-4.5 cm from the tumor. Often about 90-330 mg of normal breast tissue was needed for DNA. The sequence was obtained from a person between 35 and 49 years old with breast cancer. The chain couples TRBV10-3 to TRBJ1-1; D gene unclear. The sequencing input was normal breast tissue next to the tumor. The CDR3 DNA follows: TGTGCCATCGGAGCGGAAAAGAACACTGAAGCTTTCTTT. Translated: CAIGAEKNTEAFF.